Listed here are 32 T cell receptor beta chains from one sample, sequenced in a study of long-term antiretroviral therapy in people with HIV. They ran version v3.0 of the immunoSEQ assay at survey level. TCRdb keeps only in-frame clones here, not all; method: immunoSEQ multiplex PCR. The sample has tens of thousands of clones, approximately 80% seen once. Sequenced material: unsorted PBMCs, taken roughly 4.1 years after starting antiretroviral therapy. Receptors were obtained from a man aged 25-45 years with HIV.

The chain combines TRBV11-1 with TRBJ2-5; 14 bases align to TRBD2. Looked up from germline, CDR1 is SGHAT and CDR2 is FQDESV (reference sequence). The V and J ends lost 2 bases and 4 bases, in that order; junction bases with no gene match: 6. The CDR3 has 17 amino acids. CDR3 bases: TGTGCCAGCAGCTTACCCGTCGGACTAGCGGGGGGAGAGACCCAGTACTTC. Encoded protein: CASSLPVGLAGGETQYF.

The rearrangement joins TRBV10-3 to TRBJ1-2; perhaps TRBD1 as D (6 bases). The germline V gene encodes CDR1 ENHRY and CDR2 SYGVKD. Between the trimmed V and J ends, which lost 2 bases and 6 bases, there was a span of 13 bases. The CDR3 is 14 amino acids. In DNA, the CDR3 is TGTGCCATCAGTGAGGTGGGAGACAGGCATGGCTACACCTTC. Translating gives CAISEVGDRHGYTF.

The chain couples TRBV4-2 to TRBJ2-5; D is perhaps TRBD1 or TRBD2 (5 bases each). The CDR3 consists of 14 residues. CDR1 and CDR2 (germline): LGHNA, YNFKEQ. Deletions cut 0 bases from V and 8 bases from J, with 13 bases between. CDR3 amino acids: CASSQEEAGRTQYF. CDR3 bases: TGTGCCAGCAGCCAAGAAGAAGCAGGGAGAACCCAGTACTTC.

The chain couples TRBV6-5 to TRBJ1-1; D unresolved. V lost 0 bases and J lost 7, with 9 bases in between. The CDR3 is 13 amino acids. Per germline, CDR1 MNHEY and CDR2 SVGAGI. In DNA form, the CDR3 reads TGTGCCAGCAGTTACTCGCTAGAGAGTGAAGCTTTCTTT. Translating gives CASSYSLESEAFF.

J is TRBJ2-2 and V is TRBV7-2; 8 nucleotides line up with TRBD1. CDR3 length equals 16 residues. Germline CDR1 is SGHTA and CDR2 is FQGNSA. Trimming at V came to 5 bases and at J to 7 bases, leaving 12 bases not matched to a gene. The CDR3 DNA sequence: TGTGCCAGCAGCCCTCCTTCGAGACAGGGGATCGGGGAGCTGTTTTTT. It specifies CASSPPSRQGIGELFF.

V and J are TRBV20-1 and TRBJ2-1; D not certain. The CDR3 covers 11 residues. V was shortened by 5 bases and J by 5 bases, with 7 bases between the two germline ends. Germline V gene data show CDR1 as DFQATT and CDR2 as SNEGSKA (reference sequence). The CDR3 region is CSARWNNEQFF. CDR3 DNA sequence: TGCAGTGCTCGGTGGAACAATGAGCAGTTCTTC.

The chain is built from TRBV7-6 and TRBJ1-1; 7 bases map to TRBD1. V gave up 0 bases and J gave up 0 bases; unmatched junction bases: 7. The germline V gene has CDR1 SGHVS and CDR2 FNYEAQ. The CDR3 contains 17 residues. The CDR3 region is CASSLAGGTDMNTEAFF. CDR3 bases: TGTGCCAGCAGCTTAGCCGGAGGGACAGACATGAACACTGAAGCTTTCTTT.

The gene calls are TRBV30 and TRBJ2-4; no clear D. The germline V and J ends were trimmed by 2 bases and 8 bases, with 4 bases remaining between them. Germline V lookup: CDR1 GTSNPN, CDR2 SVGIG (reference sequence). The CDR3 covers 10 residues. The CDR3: CAWSRDIQYF. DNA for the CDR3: TGTGCCTGGAGTAGGGACATTCAGTACTTC. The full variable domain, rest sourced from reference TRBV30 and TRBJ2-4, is SQTIHQWPATLVQPVGSPLSLECTVEGTSNPNLYWYRQAAGRGLQLLFYSVGIGQISSEVPQNLSASRPQDRQFILSSKKLLLSDSGFYLCAWSRDIQYFGAGTRLSVL.

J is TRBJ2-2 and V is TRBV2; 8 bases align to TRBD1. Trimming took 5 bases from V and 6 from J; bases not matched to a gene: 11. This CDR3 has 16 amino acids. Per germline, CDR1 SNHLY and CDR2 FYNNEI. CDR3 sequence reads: CASSRQGAMSAGELFF. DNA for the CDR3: TGTGCCAGCAGTCGCCAGGGGGCGATGTCGGCCGGGGAGCTGTTTTTT.

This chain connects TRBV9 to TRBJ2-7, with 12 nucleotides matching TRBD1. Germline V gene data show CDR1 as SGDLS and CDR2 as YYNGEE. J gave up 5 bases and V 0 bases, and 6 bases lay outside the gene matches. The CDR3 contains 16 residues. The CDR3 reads CASSVAWGQGADEQYF. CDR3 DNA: TGTGCCAGCAGCGTAGCTTGGGGACAGGGGGCTGACGAGCAGTACTTC.

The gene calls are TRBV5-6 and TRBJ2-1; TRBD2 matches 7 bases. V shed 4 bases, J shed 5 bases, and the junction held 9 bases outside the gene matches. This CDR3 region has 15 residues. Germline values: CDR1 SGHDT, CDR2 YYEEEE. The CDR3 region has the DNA TGTGCCAGCAGCCGCCCGGGAGGTCGCAACAATGAGCAGTTCTTC. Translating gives CASSRPGGRNNEQFF. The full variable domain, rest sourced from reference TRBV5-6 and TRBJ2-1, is DAGVTQSPTHLIKTRGQQVTLRCSPKSGHDTVSWYQQALGQGPQFIFQYYEEEERQRGNFPDRFSGHQFPNYSSELNVNALLLGDSALYLCASSRPGGRNNEQFFGPGTRLTVL.

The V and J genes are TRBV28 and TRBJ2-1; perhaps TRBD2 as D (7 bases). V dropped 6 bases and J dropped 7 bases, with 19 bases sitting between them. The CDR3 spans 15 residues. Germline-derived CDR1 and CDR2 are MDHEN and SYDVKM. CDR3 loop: CASSTAKGGRNEQFF. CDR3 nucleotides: TGTGCCAGCAGCACGGCCAAGGGGGGGAGGAATGAGCAGTTCTTC.

The CDR3 DNA is TGTGCCAGCAGTTTCTCGTACAGGAATACCTACGAGCAGTACTTC. Amino acids: CASSFSYRNTYEQYF. The chain combines TRBV28 with TRBJ2-7, with TRBD1 as a possible D gene (5 bases). This CDR3 has 15 residues. V lost 3 bases and J 2 bases, leaving 14 bases between the germline ends. Germline V lookup: CDR1 MDHEN, CDR2 SYDVKM.

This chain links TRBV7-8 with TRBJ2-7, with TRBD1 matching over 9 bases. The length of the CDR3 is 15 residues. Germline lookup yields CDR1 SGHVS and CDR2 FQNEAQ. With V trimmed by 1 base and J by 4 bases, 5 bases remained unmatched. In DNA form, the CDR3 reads TGTGCCAGCAGCTTAGTACAGGGGGCGGGGTACGAGCAGTACTTC. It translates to CASSLVQGAGYEQYF.

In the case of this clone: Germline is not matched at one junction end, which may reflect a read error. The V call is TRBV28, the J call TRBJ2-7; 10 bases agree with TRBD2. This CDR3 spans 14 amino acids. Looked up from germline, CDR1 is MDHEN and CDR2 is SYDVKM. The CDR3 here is CASSRLEVAGGPHF. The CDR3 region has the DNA TGTGCCAGCAGCCGTTTAGAGGTAGCGGGAGGCCCACACTTC.

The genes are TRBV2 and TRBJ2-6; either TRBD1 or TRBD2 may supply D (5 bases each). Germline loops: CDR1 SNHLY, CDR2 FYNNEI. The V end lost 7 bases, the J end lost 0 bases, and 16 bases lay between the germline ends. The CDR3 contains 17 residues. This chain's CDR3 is CASTLGTSSSGANVLTF. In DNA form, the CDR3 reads TGTGCCAGCACCCTCGGGACCTCCAGCTCTGGGGCCAACGTCCTGACTTTC.

CDR3 sequence reads: CASSRTIPSYEQYF. The CDR3 bases are TGCGCCAGCAGCCGGACTATCCCTTCCTACGAGCAGTACTTC. The rearrangement joins TRBV5-1 to TRBJ2-7, with D perhaps TRBD2 (6 bases). The germline V and J ends were trimmed by 4 bases and 1 base, with 12 bases remaining between them. CDR3 size: 14 residues. Germline-derived CDR1 and CDR2 are SGHRS and YFSETQ.

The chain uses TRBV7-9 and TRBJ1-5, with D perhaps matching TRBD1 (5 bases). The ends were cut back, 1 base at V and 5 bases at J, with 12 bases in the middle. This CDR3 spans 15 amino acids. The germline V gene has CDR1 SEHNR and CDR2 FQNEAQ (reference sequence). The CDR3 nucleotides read TGTGCCAGCAGCTTAGTGAGGGACGTCGATCAGCCCCAGCATTTT. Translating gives CASSLVRDVDQPQHF.

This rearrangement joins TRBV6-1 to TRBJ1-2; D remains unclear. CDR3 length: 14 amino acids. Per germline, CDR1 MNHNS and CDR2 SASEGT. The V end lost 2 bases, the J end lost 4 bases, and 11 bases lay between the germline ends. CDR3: CASSEWSSPYGYTF. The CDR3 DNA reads TGTGCCAGCAGTGAATGGAGCAGCCCCTATGGCTACACCTTC.

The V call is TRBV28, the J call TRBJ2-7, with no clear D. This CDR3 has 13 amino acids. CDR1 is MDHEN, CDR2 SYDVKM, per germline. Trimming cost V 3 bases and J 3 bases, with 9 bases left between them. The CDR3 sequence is CASSLGIGYEQYF. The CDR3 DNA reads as TGTGCCAGCAGTTTGGGGATCGGCTACGAGCAGTACTTC.

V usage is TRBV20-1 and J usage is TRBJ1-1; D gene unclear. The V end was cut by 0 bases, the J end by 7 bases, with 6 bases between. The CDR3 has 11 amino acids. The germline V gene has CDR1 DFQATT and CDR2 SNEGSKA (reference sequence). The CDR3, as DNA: TGCAGTGCTAGAGACCGACTTGAAGCTTTCTTT. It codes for CSARDRLEAFF.

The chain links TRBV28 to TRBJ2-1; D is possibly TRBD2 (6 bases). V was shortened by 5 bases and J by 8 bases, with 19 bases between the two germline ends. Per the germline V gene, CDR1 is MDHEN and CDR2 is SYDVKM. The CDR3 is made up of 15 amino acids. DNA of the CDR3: TGTGCCAGCAGTCGGGGGACTTCCCGATGGGATGAGCAGTTCTTC. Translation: CASSRGTSRWDEQFF.

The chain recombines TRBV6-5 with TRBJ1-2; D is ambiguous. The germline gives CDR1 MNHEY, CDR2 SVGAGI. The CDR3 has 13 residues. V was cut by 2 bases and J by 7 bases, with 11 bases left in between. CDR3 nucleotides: TGTGCCAGCAGTTACGGGTTAAGGAGTGGCTACACCTTC. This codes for CASSYGLRSGYTF.

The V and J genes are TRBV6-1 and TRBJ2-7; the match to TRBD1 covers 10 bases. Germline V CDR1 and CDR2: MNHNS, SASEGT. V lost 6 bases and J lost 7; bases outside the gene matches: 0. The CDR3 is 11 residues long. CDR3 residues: CASRGQGEQYF. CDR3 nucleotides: TGTGCCAGCAGGGGACAGGGGGAGCAGTACTTC.

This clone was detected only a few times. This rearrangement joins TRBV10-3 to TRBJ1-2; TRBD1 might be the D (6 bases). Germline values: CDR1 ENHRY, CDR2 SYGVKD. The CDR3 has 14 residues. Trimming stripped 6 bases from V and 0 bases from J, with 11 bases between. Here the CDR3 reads CAIRDDRTNYGYTF. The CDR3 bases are TGTGCCATCAGGGACGACAGGACTAACTATGGCTACACCTTC.

This chain's CDR3 is CASSLREPEAFF. DNA of the CDR3: TGTGCCAGCAGCCTCAGGGAACCTGAAGCTTTCTTT. V is TRBV14 and J is TRBJ1-1, with D maybe TRBD1 (5 bases). In germline, CDR1 is SGHDN, CDR2 FVKESK. V gave up 4 bases and J gave up 6 bases, with 9 bases separating them. This CDR3 has 12 residues.

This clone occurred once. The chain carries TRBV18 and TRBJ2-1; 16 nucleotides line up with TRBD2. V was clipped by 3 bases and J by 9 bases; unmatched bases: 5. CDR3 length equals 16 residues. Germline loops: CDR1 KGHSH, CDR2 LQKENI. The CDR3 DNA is TGTGCCAGCTCACCGGGACTAGCGGGAGGGCCCGGTGAGCAGTTCTTC. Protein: CASSPGLAGGPGEQFF.

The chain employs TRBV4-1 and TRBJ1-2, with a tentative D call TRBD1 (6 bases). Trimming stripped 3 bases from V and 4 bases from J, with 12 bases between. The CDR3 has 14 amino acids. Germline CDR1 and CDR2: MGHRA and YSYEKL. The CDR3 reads CASSQGGRFYGYTF. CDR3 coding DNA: TGCGCCAGCAGCCAGGGGGGGCGGTTCTATGGCTACACCTTC.

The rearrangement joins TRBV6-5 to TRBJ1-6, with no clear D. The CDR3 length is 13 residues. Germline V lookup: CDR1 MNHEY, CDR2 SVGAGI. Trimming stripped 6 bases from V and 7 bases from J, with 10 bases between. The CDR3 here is CASSRTFNSPLHF. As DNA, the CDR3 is TGTGCCAGCAGCCGGACCTTCAATTCACCCCTCCACTTT.

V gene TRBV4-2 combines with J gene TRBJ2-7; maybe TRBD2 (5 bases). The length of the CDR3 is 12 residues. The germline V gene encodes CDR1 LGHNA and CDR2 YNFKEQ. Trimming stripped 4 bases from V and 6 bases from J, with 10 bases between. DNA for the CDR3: TGTGCCAGCAGCCTAGAGGGCCTCGAGCAGTACTTC. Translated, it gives CASSLEGLEQYF.

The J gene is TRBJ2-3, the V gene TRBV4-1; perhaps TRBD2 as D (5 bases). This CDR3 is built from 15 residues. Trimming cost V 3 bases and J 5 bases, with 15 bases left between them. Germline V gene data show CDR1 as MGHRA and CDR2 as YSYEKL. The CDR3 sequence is CASSHRTSSRDTQYF. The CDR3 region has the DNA TGCGCCAGCAGCCACCGAACTAGTTCCCGAGATACGCAGTATTTT.

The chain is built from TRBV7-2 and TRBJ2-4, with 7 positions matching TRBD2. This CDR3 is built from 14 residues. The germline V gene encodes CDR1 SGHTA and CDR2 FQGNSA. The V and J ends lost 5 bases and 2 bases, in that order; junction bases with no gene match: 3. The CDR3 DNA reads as TGTGCCAGCAGCCCAGCGGGACCCAAAAACATTCAGTACTTC. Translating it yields CASSPAGPKNIQYF.